The 16 T cell receptor beta chains presented below share a single source sample, sequenced in a study of human T cells and chemical hapten exposure. Time point in this sample: patch test 3, about 24 weeks after DPC sensitization. As to treatment: therapeutic diphenylcyclopropenone sensitization with weekly scalp DPC. Unfractionated whole blood yielded total RNA. TCRdb reanalysed the RACE reads using MiXCR and keeps one entry per CDR3 protein. The sample lists 30,000 to 40,000 distinct CDR3 sequences; approximately 11% were seen once. The material sequenced was whole blood, taken in connection with sensitization to the hapten diphenylcyclopropenone (DPC). The origin of the receptors is a woman in her thirties or forties with alopecia areata. Some clones in this sample may be carry-over from other donors' samples.

This chain connects TRBV28 to TRBJ2-3, with a weak D call TRBD1 (6 bases). The CDR3 totals 15 residues. Trimming took 5 bases from V and 5 from J, leaving 17 bases between them. Germline loops: CDR1 MDHEN, CDR2 SYDVKM. The CDR3 DNA is TGTGCCAGCAGTGCCGCGACCACAGGGATAGATACGCAGTATTTT. Protein sequence: CASSAATTGIDTQYF. Combining the CDR3 with reference TRBV28 and TRBJ2-3 gives the whole variable domain DVKVTQSSRYLVKRTGEKVFLECVQDMDHENMFWYRQDPGLGLRLIYFSYDVKMKEKGDIPEGYSVSREKKERFSLILESASTNQTSMYLCASSAATTGIDTQYFGPGTRLTVL.

The V gene is TRBV6-1, the J gene TRBJ1-6; no clear D gene. V was shortened by 4 bases and J by 7 bases, with 8 bases between the two germline ends. The CDR3 totals 13 residues. Germline CDR1 and CDR2: MNHNS and SASEGT. CDR3 bases: TGTGCCAGCAGTGCGTGGGAGAATTCACCCCTCCACTTT. Protein sequence: CASSAWENSPLHF.

This clonotype was seen a handful of times. The gene calls are TRBV28 and TRBJ1-1; D unclear. The CDR3 runs 13 residues. From germline, CDR1 is MDHEN and CDR2 SYDVKM. The germline V and J ends were trimmed by 7 bases and 5 bases, with 14 bases remaining between them. CDR3 in amino acids: CASTHPRRTEAFF. Here the CDR3 DNA reads TGTGCCAGCACCCACCCCCGGCGAACTGAAGCTTTCTTT.

The chain joins TRBV29-1 to TRBJ1-1; no clear D gene. The CDR3 is made up of 15 amino acids. Germline CDR1 is SQVTM and CDR2 is ANQGSEA. V was cut by 1 base and J by 6 bases, with 18 bases left in between. The DNA for the CDR3 is TGCAGCGTTGAAGGAACCTCGGAAGGAGTCTCTGAAGCTTTCTTT. Amino acid sequence: CSVEGTSEGVSEAFF.

DNA for the CDR3: TGTGCCAGCAGTTCCTCCGGGCCAAAAAGGACTTTCTTT. Translating gives CASSSSGPKRTFF. The chain couples TRBV6-2 or TRBV6-3 to TRBJ1-1; no reliable D call. V dropped 4 bases and J dropped 12 bases, with 18 bases sitting between them. Germline lookup yields CDR1 MNHEY and CDR2 SVGEGT. CDR3 length: 13 amino acids.

This clonotype came up many times. The chain couples TRBV29-1 to TRBJ1-4, with TRBD1 matching 9 bases. The CDR3 consists of 15 residues. CDR1 SQVTM and CDR2 ANQGSEA come from the germline V gene. V was pared by 4 bases and J by 3 bases, with 6 bases of the junction left unmatched. CDR3 DNA: TGCAGCGTTGGAACAGGGGGCGTCTCTAATGAAAAACTGTTTTTT. Its protein product is CSVGTGGVSNEKLFF.

The V and J genes are TRBV24-1 and TRBJ2-1; D unresolved. CDR3 length equals 14 residues. V was trimmed by 4 bases and J by 6 bases, leaving 12 bases between them. Germline V gene data show CDR1 as KGHDR and CDR2 as SFDVKD. The CDR3 coding sequence is TGTGCCACCAGTGACCCGATCGGTCGCAATGAGCAGTTCTTC. Translated, it gives CATSDPIGRNEQFF.

V is TRBV21-1 and J is TRBJ2-3; no DNA check was done on the table's D call, TRBD1. TRBV21-1 is termed a pseudogene. The CDR3 length is 15 residues. CDR3 nucleotide sequence: TGTGCCAGCAGCCGATGGACAGTTCCAACAGATACGCAGTATTTT. Its translation is CASSRWTVPTDTQYF.

There are many counts of this clonotype. The chain uses TRBV5-6 and TRBJ2-7; D is tentatively TRBD1 or TRBD2 (5 bases each). CDR1 and CDR2 from the germline V gene are SGHDT and YYEEEE. CDR3 size: 14 residues. Trimming stripped 4 bases from V and 3 bases from J, with 14 bases between. The CDR3 bases are TGTGCCAGCAGCCCCACCGGGGCTTACTACGAGCAGTACTTC. This encodes CASSPTGAYYEQYF.

This clonotype has only a few counts. The V and J genes are TRBV27 and TRBJ1-6; D might be TRBD1 (5 bases). Germline V gene lookup returns CDR1 MNHEY and CDR2 SMNVEV (reference sequence). The CDR3 sequence is 18 residues long. Trimming left V 5 bases short and J 0 bases short, with 17 bases between. CDR3 in amino acids: CASSTQGQLSSYNSPLHF. CDR3 DNA sequence: TGTGCCAGCAGTACCCAGGGCCAGCTCAGCTCCTATAATTCACCCCTCCACTTT.

This chain joins TRBV5-6 and TRBJ1-5; D is ambiguous. Germline loops: CDR1 SGHDT, CDR2 YYEEEE. This CDR3 contains 13 residues. V was clipped by 5 bases and J by 5 bases, with 11 bases between them. CDR3 amino acids: CASSQARDQPQHF. CDR3 sequence (DNA): TGTGCCAGCAGTCAGGCGAGGGATCAGCCCCAGCATTTT.

This clonotype was found many times. The chain uses TRBV7-9 and TRBJ1-1, with TRBD1 matching over 7 bases. Unmatched junction bases numbered 14, after V lost 5 bases and J lost 8 bases. The CDR3 consists of 15 residues. From germline, CDR1 is SEHNR and CDR2 FQNEAQ (reference sequence). CDR3 sequence: CASSPFTGAASEAFF. The CDR3 nucleotides are TGTGCCAGCAGCCCTTTCACAGGGGCCGCCTCCGAAGCTTTCTTT.

A few counts support this clonotype. This rearrangement joins TRBV10-3 to TRBJ2-3; D assignment may be TRBD1 or TRBD2 (7 bases each). CDR1 is ENHRY, CDR2 SYGVKD, per germline. The V and J ends lost 11 bases and 2 bases respectively, with 14 bases between them. CDR3 length equals 13 residues. The CDR3 DNA sequence: TGTGCCGGGGGGGACAGCAACACAGATACGCAGTATTTT. It is translated as CAGGDSNTDTQYF.

Concerning this clonotype: One junction end disagrees with the germline gene, perhaps due to a read error. The rearrangement joins TRBV7-3 to TRBJ2-1; 10 bases line up with TRBD2. CDR1 SGHTA and CDR2 FQGTGA come from the germline V gene. CDR3 length: 15 residues. Here the CDR3 DNA reads TGTGTCAGCAGCCCTCGGCTAGCGGGAGCCAATGAGCAGTTCTTC. Its protein product is CVSSPRLAGANEQFF. The full variable domain, completed using reference TRBV7-3 and TRBJ2-1, is GAGVSQTPSNKVTEKGKYVELRCDPISGHTALYWYRQSLGQGPEFLIYFQGTGAADDSGLPNDRFFAVRPEGSVSTLKIQRTERGDSAVYLCVSSPRLAGANEQFFGPGTRLTVL.

At least ten counts were recorded for this clonotype. The rearrangement links TRBV28 to TRBJ1-4; TRBD1 aligns across 11 bases. V lost 6 bases and J lost 2; bases outside the gene matches: 2. The germline V gene has CDR1 MDHEN and CDR2 SYDVKM. The length of the CDR3 is 15 residues. The CDR3 is CASRDRGPTNEKLFF. In nucleotides, the CDR3 is TGTGCCAGCAGGGACAGGGGGCCTACTAATGAAAAACTGTTTTTT.

This clonotype was seen at least ten times. The V gene is TRBV10-3, the J gene TRBJ2-7; D gene unclear. CDR3 length: 13 amino acids. V lost 6 bases, J lost 0 bases, and 9 bases lay in between. CDR1 and CDR2 (germline): ENHRY, SYGVKD. The CDR3 coding sequence is TGTGCCATCAGCCGGGTTGGCTCCTACGAGCAGTACTTC. It encodes CAISRVGSYEQYF.